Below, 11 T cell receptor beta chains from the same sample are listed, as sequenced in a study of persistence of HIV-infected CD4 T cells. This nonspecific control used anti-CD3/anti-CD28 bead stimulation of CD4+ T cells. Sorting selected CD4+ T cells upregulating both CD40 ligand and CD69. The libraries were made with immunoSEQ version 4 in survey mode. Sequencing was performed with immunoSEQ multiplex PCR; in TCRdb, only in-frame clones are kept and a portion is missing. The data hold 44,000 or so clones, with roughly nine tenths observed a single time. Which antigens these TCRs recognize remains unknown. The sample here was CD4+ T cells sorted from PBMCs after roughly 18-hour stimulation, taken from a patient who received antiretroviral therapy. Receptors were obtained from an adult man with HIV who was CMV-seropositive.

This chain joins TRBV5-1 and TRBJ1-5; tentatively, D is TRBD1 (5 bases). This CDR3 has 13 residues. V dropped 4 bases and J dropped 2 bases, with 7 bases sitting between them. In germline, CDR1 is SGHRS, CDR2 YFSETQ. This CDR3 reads CASSVGGNQPQHF. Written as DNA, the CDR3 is TGCGCCAGCAGCGTAGGGGGCAATCAGCCCCAGCATTTT.

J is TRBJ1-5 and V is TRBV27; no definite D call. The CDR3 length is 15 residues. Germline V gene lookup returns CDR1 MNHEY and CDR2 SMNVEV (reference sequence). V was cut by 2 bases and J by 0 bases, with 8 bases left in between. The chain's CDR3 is CASSLDGYSNQPQHF. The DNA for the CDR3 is TGTGCCAGCAGTTTAGATGGCTATAGCAATCAGCCCCAGCATTTT.

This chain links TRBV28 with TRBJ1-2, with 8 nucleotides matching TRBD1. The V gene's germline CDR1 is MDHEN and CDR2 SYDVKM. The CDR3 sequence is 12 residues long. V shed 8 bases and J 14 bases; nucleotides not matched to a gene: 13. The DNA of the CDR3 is TGTGCCAGCGCCCAGGGGGCGCGGGGGAGAACCTTC. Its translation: CASAQGARGRTF.

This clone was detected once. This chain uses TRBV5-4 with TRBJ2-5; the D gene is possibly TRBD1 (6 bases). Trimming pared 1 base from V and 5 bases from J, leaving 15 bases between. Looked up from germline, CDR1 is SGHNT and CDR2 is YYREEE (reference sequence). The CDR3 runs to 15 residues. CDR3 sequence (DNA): TGTGCCAGCAGCTTGACAGGGTCTAGAGGGGAGACCCAGTACTTC. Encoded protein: CASSLTGSRGETQYF.

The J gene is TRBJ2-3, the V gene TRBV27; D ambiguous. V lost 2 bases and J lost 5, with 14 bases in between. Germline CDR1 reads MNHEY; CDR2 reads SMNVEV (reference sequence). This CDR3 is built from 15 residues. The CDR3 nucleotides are TGTGCCAGCAGTTTACGTCGTTTAGGCGGAGATACGCAGTATTTT. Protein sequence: CASSLRRLGGDTQYF.

CDR3 amino acids: CSVRGRGTDTQYF. The CDR3 bases are TGCAGCGTTAGGGGGCGCGGGACAGATACGCAGTATTTT. This chain connects TRBV29-1 to TRBJ2-3; TRBD1 agrees at 7 bases. Trimming removed 5 bases from V and 3 bases from J; junction bases left unmatched: 5. Germline-derived CDR1 and CDR2 are SQVTM and ANQGSEA. This CDR3 region has 13 residues.

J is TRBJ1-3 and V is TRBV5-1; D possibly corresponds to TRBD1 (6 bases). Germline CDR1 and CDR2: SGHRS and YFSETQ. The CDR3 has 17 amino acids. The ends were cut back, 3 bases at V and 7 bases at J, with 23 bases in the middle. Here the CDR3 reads CASSSDLERTGSNTIYF. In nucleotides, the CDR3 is TGCGCCAGCAGCTCAGATTTGGAAAGAACAGGGTCCAACACCATATATTTT.

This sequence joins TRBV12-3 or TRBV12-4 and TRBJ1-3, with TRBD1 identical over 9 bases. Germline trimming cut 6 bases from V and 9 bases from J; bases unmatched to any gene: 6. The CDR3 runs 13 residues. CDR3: CASRAGTGTTIYF. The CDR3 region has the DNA TGTGCCAGCAGGGCCGGGACAGGGACCACCATATATTTT.

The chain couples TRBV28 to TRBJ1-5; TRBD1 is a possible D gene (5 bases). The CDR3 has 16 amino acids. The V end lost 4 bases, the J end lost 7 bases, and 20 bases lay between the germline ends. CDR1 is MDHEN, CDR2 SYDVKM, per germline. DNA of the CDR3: TGTGCCAGCAGTTCTTTTCTCGTCCGGGGGTGGCAGCCCCAGCATTTT. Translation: CASSSFLVRGWQPQHF.

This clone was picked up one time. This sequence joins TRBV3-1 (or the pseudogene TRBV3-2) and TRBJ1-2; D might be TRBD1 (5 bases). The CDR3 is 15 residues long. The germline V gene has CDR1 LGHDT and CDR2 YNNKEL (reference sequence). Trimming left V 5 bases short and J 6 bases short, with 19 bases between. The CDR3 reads CASSRRAPQGDGYTF. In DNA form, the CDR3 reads TGTGCCAGCAGCAGGAGAGCTCCCCAGGGTGATGGCTACACCTTC.

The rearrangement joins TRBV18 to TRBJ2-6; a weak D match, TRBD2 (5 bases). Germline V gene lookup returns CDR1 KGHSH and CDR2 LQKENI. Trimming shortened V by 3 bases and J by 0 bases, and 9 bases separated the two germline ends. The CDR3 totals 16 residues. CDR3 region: CASSPGAYSGANVLTF. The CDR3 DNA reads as TGTGCCAGCTCACCGGGAGCTTACTCTGGGGCCAACGTCCTGACTTTC. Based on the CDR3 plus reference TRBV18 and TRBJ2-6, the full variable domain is NAGVMQNPRHLVRRRGQEARLRCSPMKGHSHVYWYRQLPEEGLKFMVYLQKENIIDESGMPKERFSAEFPKEGPSILRIQQVVRGDSAAYFCASSPGAYSGANVLTFGAGSRLTVL.